This T cell receptor (beta chain) derives from a study of immune evolution from preneoplasia to lung adenocarcinoma. H&E slides confirmed each diagnosis, reviewed by two pathologists independently. Assay: immunoSEQ multiplex PCR; the TCRdb copy retains only in-frame clones and omits some. The sample records around 9,900 clones, roughly 91% being singletons. Note on this clone: The antigen remains unidentified.

Study results and limitations: From normal lung to invasive adenocarcinoma, top clone frequencies appeared to decrease. Normal lung had highest clonality; later lesions appeared denser, more diverse. T cell clonality was higher in KRAS-mutant than EGFR-mutant or wild-type nodules.

The sequenced sample was FFPE invasive lung adenocarcinoma tissue. This receptor was identified in a person aged 70 to 85 with invasive lung adenocarcinoma. Some clones in this sample may be carry-over from other donors' samples.

In nucleotides, the CDR3 is TGTGCCAGCAGCCGAGCTTTAACCGAAGAGACCCAGTACTTC. Translating gives CASSRALTEETQYF. The rearrangement links TRBV7-2 to TRBJ2-5; no clear D. CDR3 size: 14 residues. With 5 bases removed from V and 3 bases from J, the gap between germline ends came to 13 bases. Germline loops: CDR1 SGHTA, CDR2 FQGNSA.